This TCR beta chain was obtained from a study of blood T cell repertoires in COVID-19. In the study overall: Some COVID-19 samples were acute and others convalescent; all came from the United States, Italy and Spain. Sample material is recorded as cDNA or gDNA derived from T cells, B-cell-depleted T cells, or PBMCs.

The CDR3 is 12 residues long. Germline V gene lookup returns CDR1 LNHDA and CDR2 SQIVND (reference sequence). The V gene lost 8 bases and the J gene lost 8 bases, with 15 bases spanning the gap. Produced via immunoSEQ multiplex PCR; TCRdb's table is partial and in-frame only. This repertoire shows some 150,000 clones, approximately 87% found once; its top ten account for 8.6%. This sequence joins TRBV19 and TRBJ1-2; D call uncertain. Material for sequencing was peripheral blood. The sequence was obtained from a woman aged 50 to 60 with active or convalescent COVID-19. This CDR3 is CASRYGGRGYTF. DNA of the CDR3: TGTGCCAGTCGATACGGAGGAAGGGGCTACACCTTC. The whole variable domain, filled in from reference TRBV19 and TRBJ1-2, reads DGGITQSPKYLFRKEGQNVTLSCEQNLNHDAMYWYRQDPGQGLRLIYYSQIVNDFQKGDIAEGYSVSREKKESFPLTVTSAQKNPTAFYLCASRYGGRGYTFGSGTRLTVV.